The clone carrying this T cell receptor beta chain was seen more than once but under ten times. Its antigen is still unknown. This specimen belongs to a study of CD8+CD57+ T cells in acquired aplastic anemia. Study-level information: DNA from sorted CD4+ and CD8+ cells averaged approximately 3.5 ug.

Genomic DNA provided the template from which TCR beta VDJ and CDR3 profiles were obtained. TCRdb processed the reads anew with MiXCR; each CDR3 protein has one entry. Here the sample spans about 68,000 distinct CDR3 sequences, 54% being singletons. Findings and caveats of the study: Researchers reported that CD8+ Simpson's diversity was not significantly different in patients versus controls.

Germline V lookup: CDR1 SNHLY, CDR2 FYNNEI. Trimming pared 4 bases from V and 4 bases from J, leaving 6 bases between. There are 12 residues in the CDR3. The chain is built from TRBV2 and TRBJ2-3; no clear D. The sequencing sample was made of sorted CD4+, CD8+, or CD8+CD57+ T cells (not recorded which) from PBMCs. The receptor was isolated from a human donor in good health, serving as a control. CDR3 in DNA: TGTGCCAGCAGTGCCTCGGCAGATACGCAGTATTTT. It encodes CASSASADTQYF.